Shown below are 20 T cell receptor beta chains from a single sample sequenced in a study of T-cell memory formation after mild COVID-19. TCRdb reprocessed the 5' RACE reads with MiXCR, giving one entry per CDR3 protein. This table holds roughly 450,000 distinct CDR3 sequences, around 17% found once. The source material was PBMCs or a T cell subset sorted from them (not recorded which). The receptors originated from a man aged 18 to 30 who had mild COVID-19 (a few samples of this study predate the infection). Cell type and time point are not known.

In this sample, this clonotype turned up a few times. The CDR3 DNA reads TGTGCCAGCAGACGACCGGGACAGGGTCCCGCCTCTGGCTACACCTTC. This encodes CASRRPGQGPASGYTF. The chain carries TRBV6-2 or TRBV6-3 and TRBJ1-2, with TRBD1 identical over 9 bases. The CDR3 is 16 residues long. After removal of 6 bases from V and 7 bases from J, the junction contained 15 bases not matched to a gene. CDR1 and CDR2 (germline): MNHEY, SVGEGT.

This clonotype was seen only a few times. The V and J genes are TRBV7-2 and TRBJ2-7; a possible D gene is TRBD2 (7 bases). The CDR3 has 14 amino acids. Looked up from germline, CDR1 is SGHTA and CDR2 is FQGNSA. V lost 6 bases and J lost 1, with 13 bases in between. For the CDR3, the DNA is TGTGCCAGCAGACCAGGGAGGGGGTCCTACGAGCAGTACTTC. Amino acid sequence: CASRPGRGSYEQYF.

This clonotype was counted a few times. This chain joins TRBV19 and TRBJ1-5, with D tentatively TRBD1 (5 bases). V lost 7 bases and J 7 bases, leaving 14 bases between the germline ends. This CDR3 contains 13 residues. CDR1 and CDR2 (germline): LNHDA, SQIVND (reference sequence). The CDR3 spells CASIGGMGQPQHF. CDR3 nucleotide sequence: TGTGCCAGTATCGGGGGGATGGGGCAGCCCCAGCATTTT.

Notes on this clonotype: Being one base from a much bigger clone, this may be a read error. The CDR3 loop reads CASSPTSGGPTYTQYF. CDR3 DNA sequence: TGCGCCAGCAGCCCCACTAGCGGGGGGCCCACATATACGCAGTATTTT. The chain has TRBV5-1 and TRBJ2-3; 12 nucleotides match TRBD2. The length of the CDR3 is 16 residues. Germline CDR1 reads SGHRS; CDR2 reads YFSETQ.

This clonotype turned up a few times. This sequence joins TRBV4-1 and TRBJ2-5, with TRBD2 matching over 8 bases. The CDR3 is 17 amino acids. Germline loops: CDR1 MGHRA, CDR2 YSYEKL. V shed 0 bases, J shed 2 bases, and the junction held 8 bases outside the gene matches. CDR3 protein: CASSQDRLAGVQETQYF. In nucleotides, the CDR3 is TGCGCCAGCAGCCAAGATCGTCTAGCGGGTGTTCAAGAGACCCAGTACTTC.

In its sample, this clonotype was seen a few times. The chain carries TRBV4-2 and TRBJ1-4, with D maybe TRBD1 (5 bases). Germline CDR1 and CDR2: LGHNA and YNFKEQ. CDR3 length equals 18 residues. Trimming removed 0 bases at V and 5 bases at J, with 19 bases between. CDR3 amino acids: CASSQDSRTYRRNEKLFF. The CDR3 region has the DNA TGTGCCAGCAGCCAAGATTCTCGTACATACAGGCGAAATGAAAAACTGTTTTTT.

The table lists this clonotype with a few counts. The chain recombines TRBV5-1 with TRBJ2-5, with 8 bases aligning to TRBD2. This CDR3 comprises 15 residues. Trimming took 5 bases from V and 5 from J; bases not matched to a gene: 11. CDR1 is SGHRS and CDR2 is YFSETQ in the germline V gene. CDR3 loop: CASSPSGGEAETQYF. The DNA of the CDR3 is TGCGCCAGCAGTCCGTCGGGGGGGGAAGCGGAGACCCAGTACTTC.

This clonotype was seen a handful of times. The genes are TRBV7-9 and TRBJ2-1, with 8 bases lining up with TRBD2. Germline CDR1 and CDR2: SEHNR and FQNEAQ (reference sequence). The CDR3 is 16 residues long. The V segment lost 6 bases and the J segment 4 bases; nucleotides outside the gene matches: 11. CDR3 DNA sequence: TGTGCCAGCAGTGACCCCGGGGGGGCCGGGTACAATGAGCAGTTCTTC. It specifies CASSDPGGAGYNEQFF.

The CDR3 DNA is TGTGCCAGCAGCTTAGGATTGGGTGAAGCGGGGGGGTTGGCTGAGCAGTTCTTC. Translated, it gives CASSLGLGEAGGLAEQFF. This rearrangement joins TRBV7-6 to TRBJ2-1; 10 bases agree with TRBD2. With 1 base clipped from V and 9 bases from J, the junction kept 15 bases outside the gene matches. The germline gives CDR1 SGHVS, CDR2 FNYEAQ. The CDR3 has 18 residues.

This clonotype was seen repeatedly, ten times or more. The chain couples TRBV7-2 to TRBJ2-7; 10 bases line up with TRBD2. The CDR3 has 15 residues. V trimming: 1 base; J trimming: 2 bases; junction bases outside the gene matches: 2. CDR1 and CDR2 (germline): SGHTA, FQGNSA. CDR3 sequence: CASSLGSGGAYEQYF. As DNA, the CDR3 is TGTGCCAGCAGCTTAGGAAGCGGGGGGGCCTACGAGCAGTACTTC.

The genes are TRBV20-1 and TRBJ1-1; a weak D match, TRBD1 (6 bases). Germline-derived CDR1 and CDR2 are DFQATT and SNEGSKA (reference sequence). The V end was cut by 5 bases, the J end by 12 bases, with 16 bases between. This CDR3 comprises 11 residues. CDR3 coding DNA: TGCAGTGCTTTCGAGCGGGGGGCTTCTTTCTTT. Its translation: CSAFERGASFF.

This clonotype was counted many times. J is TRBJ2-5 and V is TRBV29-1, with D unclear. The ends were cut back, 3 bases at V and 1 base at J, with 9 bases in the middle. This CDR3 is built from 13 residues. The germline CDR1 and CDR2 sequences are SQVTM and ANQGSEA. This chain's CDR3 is CSVESSAQETQYF. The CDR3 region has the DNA TGCAGCGTTGAGTCGTCAGCCCAAGAGACCCAGTACTTC.

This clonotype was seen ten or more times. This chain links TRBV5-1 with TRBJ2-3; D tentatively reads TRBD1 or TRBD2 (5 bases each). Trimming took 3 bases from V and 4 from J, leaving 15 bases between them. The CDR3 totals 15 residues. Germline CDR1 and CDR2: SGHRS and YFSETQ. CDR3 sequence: CASSSRDPRADTQYF. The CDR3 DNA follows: TGCGCCAGCAGCTCCCGGGACCCGAGGGCAGATACGCAGTATTTT. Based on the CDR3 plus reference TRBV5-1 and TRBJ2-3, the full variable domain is KAGVTQTPRYLIKTRGQQVTLSCSPISGHRSVSWYQQTPGQGLQFLFEYFSETQRNKGNFPGRFSGRQFSNSRSEMNVSTLELGDSALYLCASSSRDPRADTQYFGPGTRLTVL.

Here the CDR3 reads CASSLGPPQTNTGELFF. The CDR3 region has the DNA TGTGCCAGCAGCTTGGGGCCCCCACAGACGAACACCGGGGAGCTGTTTTTT. This sequence joins TRBV5-4 and TRBJ2-2; D is undetermined. Germline CDR1 is SGHNT and CDR2 is YYREEE (reference sequence). Trimming removed 0 bases from V and 0 bases from J, with 12 bases in between. CDR3 size: 17 residues.

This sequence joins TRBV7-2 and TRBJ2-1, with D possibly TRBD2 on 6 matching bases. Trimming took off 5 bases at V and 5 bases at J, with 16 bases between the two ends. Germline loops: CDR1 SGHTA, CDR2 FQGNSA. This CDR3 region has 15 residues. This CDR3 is CASSLRAGINNEQFF. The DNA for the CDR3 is TGTGCCAGCAGCCTCCGGGCGGGGATAAACAATGAGCAGTTCTTC.

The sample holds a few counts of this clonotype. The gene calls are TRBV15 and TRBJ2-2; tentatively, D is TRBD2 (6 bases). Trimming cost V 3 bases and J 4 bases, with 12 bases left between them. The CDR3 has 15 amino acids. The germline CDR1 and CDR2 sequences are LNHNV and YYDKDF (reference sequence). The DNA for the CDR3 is TGTGCCACCAGCAGTAGGAAGGGAGGCACCGGGGAGCTGTTTTTT. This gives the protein CATSSRKGGTGELFF.

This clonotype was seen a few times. The DNA of the CDR3 is TGCAGCGTACGGTTACGGCCTCTCATCCAAGAGACCCAGTACTTC. It codes for CSVRLRPLIQETQYF. The J gene is TRBJ2-5, the V gene TRBV29-1; the D is unclear. Looked up from germline, CDR1 is SQVTM and CDR2 is ANQGSEA. V was pared by 6 bases and J by 1 base, with 18 bases between. The CDR3 sequence is 15 residues long.

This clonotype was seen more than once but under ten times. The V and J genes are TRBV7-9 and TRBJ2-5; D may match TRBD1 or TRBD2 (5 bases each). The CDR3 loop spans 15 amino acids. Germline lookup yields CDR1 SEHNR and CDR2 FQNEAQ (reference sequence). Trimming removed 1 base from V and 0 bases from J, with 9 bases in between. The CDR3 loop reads CASSLVGPYQETQYF. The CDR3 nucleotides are TGTGCCAGCAGCTTAGTGGGACCTTACCAAGAGACCCAGTACTTC.

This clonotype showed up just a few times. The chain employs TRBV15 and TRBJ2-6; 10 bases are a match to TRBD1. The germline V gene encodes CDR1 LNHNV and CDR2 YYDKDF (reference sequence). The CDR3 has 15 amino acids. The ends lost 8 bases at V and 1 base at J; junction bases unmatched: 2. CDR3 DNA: TGTGCCACCGGACAGGGGGGTTCTGGGGCCAACGTCCTGACTTTC. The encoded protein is CATGQGGSGANVLTF.

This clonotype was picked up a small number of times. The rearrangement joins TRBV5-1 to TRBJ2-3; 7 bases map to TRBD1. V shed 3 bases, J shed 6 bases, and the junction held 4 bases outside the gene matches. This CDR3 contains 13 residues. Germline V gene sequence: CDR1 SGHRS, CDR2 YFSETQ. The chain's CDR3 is CASSSLQGDTQYF. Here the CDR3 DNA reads TGCGCCAGCAGCTCCCTACAGGGGGATACGCAGTATTTT.